One sample yielded the 21 T cell receptor beta chains listed below, sequenced in a study of blood T cell repertoires in COVID-19 (dated by TCRdb to 2019 to 2021). Libraries were made using the immunoSEQ multiplex PCR assay. Imported from immuneACCESS, the table was reduced by TCRdb to in-frame sequences with V and J called. These copies leave out some clones; in studies compared against another copy, an unresolved V gene accounts for under half, and the cause of the remainder is not known. The sample records some 200,000 clones, roughly nine tenths of which are singletons. The ten largest clonotypes hold 20% to 25% of the sample. Sequencing was carried out using peripheral blood. Every receptor here comes from a man aged 55 to 70 with active or convalescent COVID-19.

This chain joins TRBV5-1 and TRBJ1-2; D unclear. This CDR3 has 13 amino acids. Germline V CDR1 and CDR2: SGHRS, YFSETQ. Trimming stripped 0 bases from V and 7 bases from J, with 10 bases between. CDR3 nucleotide sequence: TGCGCCAGCAGCTTGGGACAAGAACTTGGCTACACCTTC. Its protein is CASSLGQELGYTF.

The chain employs TRBV2 and TRBJ1-4, with 9 bases identical to TRBD1. The CDR3 extends over 15 amino acids. V lost 1 base and J lost 7; bases outside the gene matches: 4. Germline values: CDR1 SNHLY, CDR2 FYNNEI. The CDR3: CASSEETGGLEKLFF. The CDR3 DNA reads TGTGCCAGCAGTGAAGAGACAGGGGGGCTTGAAAAACTGTTTTTT.

This clone occurred many times. J is TRBJ1-2 and V is TRBV2; TRBD1 matches 8 bases. CDR3 length: 15 residues. Losses at the gene ends were 8 bases for V and 4 bases for J; bases not matched to a gene: 12. Germline lookup yields CDR1 SNHLY and CDR2 FYNNEI. CDR3 sequence: CASGAGGESSYGYTF. In DNA form, the CDR3 reads TGTGCCAGCGGGGCAGGGGGCGAGAGTTCCTATGGCTACACCTTC.

The V gene is TRBV7-9, the J gene TRBJ1-2, with D possibly being TRBD1 (6 bases). Trimming pared 6 bases from V and 1 base from J, leaving 18 bases between. Germline lookup yields CDR1 SEHNR and CDR2 FQNEAQ (reference sequence). The CDR3 has 16 residues. The CDR3 here is CASRPDWDTGNYGYTF. DNA for the CDR3: TGTGCCAGCAGGCCCGACTGGGACACGGGTAACTATGGCTACACCTTC.

The J gene is TRBJ2-2, the V gene TRBV11-2; no firm D call. Germline lookup yields CDR1 SGHAT and CDR2 FQNNGV. This CDR3 is built from 12 residues. The V gene lost 1 base and the J gene lost 8 bases, with 5 bases spanning the gap. The CDR3 region is CASSLGLGELFF. CDR3 DNA: TGTGCCAGCAGCTTAGGTCTGGGGGAGCTGTTTTTT.

The J gene is TRBJ2-7, the V gene TRBV3-1 (or the pseudogene TRBV3-2); a possible D gene is TRBD1 (6 bases). The V and J ends lost 0 bases and 7 bases respectively, with 13 bases between them. The CDR3 consists of 14 residues. Germline CDR1 LGHDT, CDR2 YNNKEL (reference sequence). The CDR3 coding sequence is TGTGCCAGCAGCCAAGATATAAACAGGGTGGAGCAGTACTTC. It translates to CASSQDINRVEQYF.

The rearrangement joins TRBV30 to TRBJ2-7, with D possibly TRBD2 on 6 matching bases. With 2 bases removed from V and 4 bases from J, the gap between germline ends came to 15 bases. Germline CDR1 GTSNPN, CDR2 SVGIG (reference sequence). The CDR3 is made up of 14 amino acids. This CDR3 is CAWSRATGGYEQYF. The CDR3 bases are TGTGCCTGGAGTAGGGCTACCGGGGGATACGAGCAGTACTTC.

The chain is built from TRBV27 and TRBJ1-1; TRBD1 matches 7 bases. V dropped 11 bases and J dropped 0; count of bases not matched to a gene: 9. CDR3 length: 14 amino acids. CDR1 and CDR2 (germline): MNHEY, SMNVEV (reference sequence). CDR3 protein: CASRGQYMNTEAFF. For the CDR3, the DNA is TGTGCCTCCCGGGGACAGTACATGAACACTGAAGCTTTCTTT.

This chain uses TRBV5-1 with TRBJ2-7; 8 bases align to TRBD1. V lost 4 bases and J lost 0; bases outside the gene matches: 12. There are 17 residues in the CDR3. CDR1 and CDR2 from the germline V gene are SGHRS and YFSETQ. The CDR3: CASSPRSGQGSSYEQYF. The CDR3 DNA sequence: TGCGCCAGCAGCCCAAGGTCCGGACAGGGTAGCTCCTACGAGCAGTACTTC.

This chain uses TRBV11-2 with TRBJ2-3; no reliable D call. V lost 2 bases, J lost 4 bases, and 10 bases lay in between. This CDR3 contains 14 residues. CDR1 SGHAT and CDR2 FQNNGV come from the germline V gene. The CDR3 sequence is CASSLPRSADTQYF. The DNA of the CDR3 is TGTGCCAGCAGCTTACCCAGGTCCGCAGATACGCAGTATTTT.

The rearrangement uses TRBV5-1 and TRBJ2-5; 12 nucleotides line up with TRBD2. CDR1 and CDR2 from the germline V gene are SGHRS and YFSETQ. J gave up 5 bases and V 4 bases, and 3 bases lay outside the gene matches. The CDR3 loop spans 14 amino acids. The CDR3 DNA reads as TGCGCCAGCAGCACTGGGACTAGCGGGGAGACCCAGTACTTC. Amino acid sequence: CASSTGTSGETQYF.

The V gene is TRBV6-2 or TRBV6-3, the J gene TRBJ2-7; D is possibly TRBD1 (5 bases). The length of the CDR3 is 15 residues. The germline V gene has CDR1 MNHEY and CDR2 SVGEGT. V lost 4 bases and J lost 6, with 19 bases in between. CDR3 protein: CASSSTDLFRGEQYF. For the CDR3, the DNA is TGTGCCAGCAGTTCCACGGACCTATTTAGGGGCGAGCAGTACTTC.

The chain uses TRBV5-1 and TRBJ2-6, with D possibly TRBD2 on 5 matching bases. CDR3 length: 13 amino acids. Germline-derived CDR1 and CDR2 are SGHRS and YFSETQ. V was cut by 6 bases and J by 2 bases, with 6 bases left in between. The CDR3 reads CASKEAGANVLTF. The CDR3 nucleotides read TGCGCCAGCAAGGAGGCTGGGGCCAACGTCCTGACTTTC.

The CDR3 DNA sequence: TGTGCCAGCAGCACGACAGGGGCTAGAAACACCATATATTTT. This sequence encodes CASSTTGARNTIYF. The chain is built from TRBV5-6 and TRBJ1-3, with 8 nucleotides matching TRBD1. The V gene's germline CDR1 is SGHDT and CDR2 YYEEEE. V dropped 4 bases and J dropped 5; count of bases not matched to a gene: 5. The CDR3 loop spans 14 amino acids.

The chain is built from TRBV7-6 and TRBJ2-1; 12 bases are shared with TRBD1. The CDR3 extends over 18 amino acids. Germline CDR1 SGHVS, CDR2 FNYEAQ. J was trimmed by 2 bases and V by 3 bases; bases with no gene match: 8. The CDR3 nucleotides read TGTGCCAGCAGCTTGGGGACAGGGGGCCTTAGGGCCTACAATGAGCAGTTCTTC. This codes for CASSLGTGGLRAYNEQFF.

This clone appeared a few times. The V call is TRBV10-3, the J call TRBJ2-1; weak D call: TRBD2 (5 bases). From germline, CDR1 is ENHRY and CDR2 SYGVKD. This CDR3 region has 15 residues. With 6 bases removed from V and 4 bases from J, the gap between germline ends came to 16 bases. The CDR3 DNA reads TGTGCCATCAGGGCTCAGTCCGGGGTTTACAATGAGCAGTTCTTC. Its translation is CAIRAQSGVYNEQFF.

V is TRBV2 and J is TRBJ2-2; the D is unclear. The CDR3 runs 15 residues. Germline lookup yields CDR1 SNHLY and CDR2 FYNNEI. Trimming took off 5 bases at V and 3 bases at J, with 13 bases between the two ends. The DNA of the CDR3 is TGTGCCAGCAGTAAAGACGAGACTCACACCGGGGAGCTGTTTTTT. It translates to CASSKDETHTGELFF.

The rearrangement joins TRBV7-9 to TRBJ1-2; tentative D call: TRBD1 (6 bases). Trimming stripped 7 bases from V and 2 bases from J, with 11 bases between. The CDR3 is 13 amino acids. CDR1 SEHNR and CDR2 FQNEAQ come from the germline V gene (reference sequence). The CDR3 here is CASNAGANYGYTF. CDR3 nucleotide sequence: TGTGCCAGCAATGCAGGGGCAAACTATGGCTACACCTTC.

The V gene is TRBV7-8, the J gene TRBJ2-3, with 15 nucleotides matching TRBD2. The trim removed 4 bases at V and 8 bases at J, leaving 7 bases unmatched. Looked up from germline, CDR1 is SGHVS and CDR2 is FQNEAQ. The CDR3 has 16 residues. CDR3 sequence reads: CASSSGLAGGTSTQYF. The CDR3 nucleotides are TGTGCCAGCAGCTCCGGACTAGCGGGGGGGACTAGTACGCAGTATTTT.

The chain recombines TRBV5-1 with TRBJ1-6; maybe TRBD1 (5 bases). This CDR3 contains 17 residues. V lost 1 base and J 5 bases, leaving 16 bases between the germline ends. From germline, CDR1 is SGHRS and CDR2 YFSETQ. The CDR3 DNA follows: TGCGCCAGCAGCTTGATGTCTGTTAGGGGCAATAATTCACCCCTCCACTTT. Protein sequence: CASSLMSVRGNNSPLHF.

The V and J genes are TRBV24-1 and TRBJ2-3; 7 bases line up with TRBD2. The CDR3 is made up of 19 amino acids. Germline lookup yields CDR1 KGHDR and CDR2 SFDVKD. The ends lost 4 bases at V and 2 bases at J; junction bases unmatched: 17. CDR3 protein: CATSDPSDLSRGITDTQYF. Here the CDR3 DNA reads TGTGCCACCAGTGACCCATCCGACCTCTCGCGGGGGATCACAGATACGCAGTATTTT.